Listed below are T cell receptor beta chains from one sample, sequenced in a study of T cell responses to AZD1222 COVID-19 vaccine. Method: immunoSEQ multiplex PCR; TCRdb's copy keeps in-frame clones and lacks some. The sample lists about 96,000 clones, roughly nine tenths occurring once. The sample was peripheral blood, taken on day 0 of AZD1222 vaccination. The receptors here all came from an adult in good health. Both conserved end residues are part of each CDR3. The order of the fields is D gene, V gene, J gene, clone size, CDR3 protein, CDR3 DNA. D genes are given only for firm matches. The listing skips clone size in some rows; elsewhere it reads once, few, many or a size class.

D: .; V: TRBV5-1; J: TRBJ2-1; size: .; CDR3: CASSRTHMGEQFF; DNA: TGCGCCAGCAGCCGAACCCACATGGGTGAGCAGTTCTTC
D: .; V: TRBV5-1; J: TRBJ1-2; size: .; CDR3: CASSPGTPNNYGYTF; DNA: TGCGCCAGCAGCCCCGGGACGCCAAACAACTATGGCTACACCTTC
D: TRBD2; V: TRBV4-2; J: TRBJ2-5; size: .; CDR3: CASSQPTSGVQETQYF; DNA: TGTGCCAGCAGCCAGCCTACTAGCGGAGTCCAAGAGACCCAGTACTTC
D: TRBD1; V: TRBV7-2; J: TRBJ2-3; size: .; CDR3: CASSLQGASRPSSTDTQYF; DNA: TGTGCCAGCAGCTTACAGGGGGCCTCGCGTCCCTCTAGCACAGATACGCAGTATTTT
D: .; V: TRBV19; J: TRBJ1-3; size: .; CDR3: CASWDGNTIYF; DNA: TGTGCCTCTTGGGATGGAAACACCATATATTTT
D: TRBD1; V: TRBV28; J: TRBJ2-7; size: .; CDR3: CASSLGQGALEQYF; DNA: TGTGCCAGCAGCCTCGGACAGGGGGCTCTCGAGCAGTACTTC
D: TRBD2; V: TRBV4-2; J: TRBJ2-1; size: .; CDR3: CASSQERAGGYNEQFF; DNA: TGTGCCAGCAGCCAAGAGCGGGCGGGAGGGTACAATGAGCAGTTCTTC
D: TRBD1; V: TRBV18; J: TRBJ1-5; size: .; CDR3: CASSLGDRSYQPQHF; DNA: TGTGCCAGCTCACTGGGGGACAGGAGCTATCAGCCCCAGCATTTT
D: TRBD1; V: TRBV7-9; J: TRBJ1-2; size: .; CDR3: CASSLGQSPIGYTF; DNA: TGTGCCAGCAGCTTGGGACAGTCACCTATTGGCTACACCTTC
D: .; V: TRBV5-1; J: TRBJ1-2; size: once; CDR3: CASSPEGDTPPWYGYTF; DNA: TGCGCCAGCAGCCCGGAGGGGGACACACCCCCCTGGTATGGCTACACCTTC
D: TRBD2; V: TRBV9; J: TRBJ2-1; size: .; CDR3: CASSGGLAGDNEQFF; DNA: TGTGCCAGCAGCGGAGGACTAGCGGGAGACAATGAGCAGTTCTTC
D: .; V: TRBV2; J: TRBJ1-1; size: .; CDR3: CASSERQNTEAFF; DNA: TGTGCCAGCAGTGAGAGGCAGAACACTGAAGCTTTCTTT
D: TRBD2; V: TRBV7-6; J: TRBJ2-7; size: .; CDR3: CASSLGAGGSEQYF; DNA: TGTGCCAGCAGCTTAGGAGCGGGAGGGAGTGAGCAGTACTTC
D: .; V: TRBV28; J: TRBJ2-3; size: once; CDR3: CASSSGIDTQYF; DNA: TGTGCCAGCAGTTCCGGTATAGATACGCAGTATTTT
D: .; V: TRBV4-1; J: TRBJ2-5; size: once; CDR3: CASSQDGGLQETQYF; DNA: TGCGCCAGCAGCCAAGACGGGGGGCTTCAAGAGACCCAGTACTTC
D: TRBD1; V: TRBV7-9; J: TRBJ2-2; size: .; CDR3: CASSWGQGAAGELFF; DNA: TGTGCCAGCAGCTGGGGACAGGGGGCCGCCGGGGAGCTGTTTTTT
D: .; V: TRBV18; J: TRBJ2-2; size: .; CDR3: CASSPTPNTGELFF; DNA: TGTGCCAGCTCACCCACACCGAACACCGGGGAGCTGTTTTTT
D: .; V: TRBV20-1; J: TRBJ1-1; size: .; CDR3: CSASSGGRNTEAFF; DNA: TGCAGTGCTAGTTCGGGGGGGCGGAACACTGAAGCTTTCTTT
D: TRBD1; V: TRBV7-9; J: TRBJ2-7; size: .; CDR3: CASSQGGTATPEQYF; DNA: TGTGCCAGCAGCCAAGGTGGGACAGCTACACCGGAGCAGTACTTC
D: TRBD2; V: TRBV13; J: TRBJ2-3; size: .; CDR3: CASSHSGGTDTQYF; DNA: TGTGCCAGCAGCCATAGCGGGGGCACAGATACGCAGTATTTT
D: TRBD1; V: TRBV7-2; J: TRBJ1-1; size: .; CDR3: CASSMTGGREAFF; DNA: TGTGCCAGCAGCATGACAGGGGGACGTGAAGCTTTCTTT
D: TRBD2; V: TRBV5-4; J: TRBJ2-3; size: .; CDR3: CASSPGTSGRQGDTQYF; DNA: TGTGCCAGCAGCCCCGGGACTAGCGGGAGGCAGGGAGATACGCAGTATTTT
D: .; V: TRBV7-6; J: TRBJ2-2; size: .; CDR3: CASSLYEHTGELFF; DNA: TGTGCCAGCAGCTTATATGAGCACACCGGGGAGCTGTTTTTT
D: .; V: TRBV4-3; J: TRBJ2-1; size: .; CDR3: CASSQDVGLYNEQFF; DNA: TGCGCCAGCAGCCAAGATGTGGGGCTGTACAATGAGCAGTTCTTC
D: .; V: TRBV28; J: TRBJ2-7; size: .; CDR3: CASAITSPYEQYF; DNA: TGTGCCAGCGCTATTACTAGTCCCTACGAGCAGTACTTC
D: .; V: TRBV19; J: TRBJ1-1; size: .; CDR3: CASSQGQPANTEAFF; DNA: TGTGCCAGTAGTCAGGGACAACCGGCGAACACTGAAGCTTTCTTT
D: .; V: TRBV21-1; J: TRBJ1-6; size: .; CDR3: CASSGCGQGSDSPLHF; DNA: TGTGCCAGCAGCGGATGCGGACAGGGGAGTGATTCACCCCTCCACTTT
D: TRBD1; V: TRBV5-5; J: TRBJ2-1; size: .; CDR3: CASSTTGTGAYNEQFF; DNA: TGTGCCAGCAGCACAACCGGGACAGGGGCCTACAATGAGCAGTTCTTC